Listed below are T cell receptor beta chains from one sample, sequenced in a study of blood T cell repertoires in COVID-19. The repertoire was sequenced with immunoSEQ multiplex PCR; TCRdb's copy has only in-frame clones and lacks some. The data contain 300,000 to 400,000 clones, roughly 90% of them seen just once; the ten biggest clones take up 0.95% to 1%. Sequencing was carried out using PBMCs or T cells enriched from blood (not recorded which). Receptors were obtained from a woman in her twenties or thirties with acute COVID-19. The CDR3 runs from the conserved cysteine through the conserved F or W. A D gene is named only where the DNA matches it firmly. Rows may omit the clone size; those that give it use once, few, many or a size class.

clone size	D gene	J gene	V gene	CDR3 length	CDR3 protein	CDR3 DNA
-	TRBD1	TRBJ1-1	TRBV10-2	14	CASSDGTGGSEAFF	TGCGCCAGCAGTGATGGGACAGGGGGCTCTGAAGCTTTCTTT
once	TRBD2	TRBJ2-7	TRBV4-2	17	CASSQEESSGGLYEQYF	TGTGCCAGCAGCCAAGAAGAAAGTAGCGGGGGGCTCTACGAGCAGTACTTC
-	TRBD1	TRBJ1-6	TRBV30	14	CAWSVDRVNSPLHF	TGTGCCTGGAGTGTGGACAGGGTTAATTCACCCCTCCACTTT
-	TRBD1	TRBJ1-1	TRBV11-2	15	CASSTTGLMNTEAFF	TGTGCCAGCAGCACGACAGGGCTCATGAACACTGAAGCTTTCTTT
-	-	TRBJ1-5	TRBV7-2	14	CASSETRNNQPQHF	TGTGCCAGCAGCGAAACCAGGAACAATCAGCCCCAGCATTTT
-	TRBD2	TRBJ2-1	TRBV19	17	CASSIGGLAGGYVTLFF	TGTGCCAGTAGTATTGGGGGACTAGCGGGGGGTTACGTCACGCTGTTCTTC
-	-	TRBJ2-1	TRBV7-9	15	CASSSDLRSGNEQFF	TGTGCCAGCAGCTCGGACTTACGCTCGGGGAATGAGCAGTTCTTC
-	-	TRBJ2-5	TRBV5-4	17	CASSLDGGGAMRETQYF	TGTGCCAGCAGCTTGGATGGTGGTGGTGCGATGCGGGAGACCCAGTACTTC
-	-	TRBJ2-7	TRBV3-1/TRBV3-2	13	CASSYGRGYEQYF	TGTGCCAGCAGCTACGGACGGGGCTACGAGCAGTACTTC
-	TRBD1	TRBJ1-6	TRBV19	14	CASSIGTGGSPLHF	TGTGCCAGTAGTATCGGGACAGGGGGGTCACCCCTCCACTTT
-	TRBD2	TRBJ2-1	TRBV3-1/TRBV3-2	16	CASSFRLAGGYNEQFF	TGTGCCAGCAGCTTTCGACTAGCGGGGGGCTACAATGAGCAGTTCTTC
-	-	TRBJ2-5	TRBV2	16	CASLRGEGGEGETQYF	TGTGCCAGCCTAAGGGGGGAAGGGGGCGAGGGAGAGACCCAGTACTTC
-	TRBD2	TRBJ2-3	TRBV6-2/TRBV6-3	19	CASSYSTRRTSGDTDTQYF	TGTGCCAGCAGTTACTCAACGCGAAGGACTAGCGGGGACACAGATACGCAGTATTTT
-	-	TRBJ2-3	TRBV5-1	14	CASMKTRLDDTQYF	TGCGCCAGCATGAAAACACGGCTAGATGATACGCAGTATTTT
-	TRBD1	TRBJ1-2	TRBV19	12	CASRDRGSGYTF	TGTGCCAGTCGGGACAGGGGATCTGGCTACACCTTC
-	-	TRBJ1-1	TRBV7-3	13	CASSSYQGTEAFF	TGTGCCAGCAGCTCCTACCAGGGGACTGAAGCTTTCTTT
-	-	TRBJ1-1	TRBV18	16	CASSPVGHDLNTEAFF	TGTGCCAGCTCACCGGTGGGGCACGACCTGAACACTGAAGCTTTCTTT
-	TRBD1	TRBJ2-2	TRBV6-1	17	CASSASTGGMYTGELFF	TGTGCCAGCAGTGCATCGACAGGGGGAATGTACACCGGGGAGCTGTTTTTT
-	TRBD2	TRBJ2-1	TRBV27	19	CASSLFQPKTSGGHNEQFF	TGTGCCAGCAGTTTATTTCAGCCAAAAACTAGCGGGGGGCACAATGAGCAGTTCTTC
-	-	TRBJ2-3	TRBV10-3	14	CATGLGGTADTQYF	TGTGCCACCGGACTGGGCGGGACCGCAGATACGCAGTATTTT
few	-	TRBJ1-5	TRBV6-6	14	CASTAGNSNQPQHF	TGTGCCAGCACCGCAGGGAATAGCAATCAGCCCCAGCATTTT
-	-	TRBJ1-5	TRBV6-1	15	CASSDSPYSNQPQHF	TGTGCCAGCAGTGACAGTCCTTATAGCAATCAGCCCCAGCATTTT
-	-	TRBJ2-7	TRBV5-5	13	CASSLAQGYEQYF	TGTGCCAGCAGCTTGGCTCAGGGCTACGAGCAGTACTTC
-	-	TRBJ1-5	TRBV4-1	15	CASSQAAGSNQPQHF	TGCGCCAGCAGCCAAGCGGCCGGGAGCAATCAGCCCCAGCATTTT
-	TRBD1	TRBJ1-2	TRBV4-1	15	CASSQGDRGGYGYTF	TGCGCCAGCAGCCAGGGAGACAGGGGTGGCTATGGCTACACCTTC
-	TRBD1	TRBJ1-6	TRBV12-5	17	CASGPGQPSSYNSPLHF	TGTGCTAGTGGTCCGGGACAGCCGAGCTCCTATAATTCACCCCTCCACTTT
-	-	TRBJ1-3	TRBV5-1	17	CASSLGTWDNSGNTIYF	TGCGCCAGCAGCTTGGGAACTTGGGACAACTCTGGAAACACCATATATTTT
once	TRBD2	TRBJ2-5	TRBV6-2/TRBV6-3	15	CASSIAGAKQETQYF	TGTGCCAGCAGTATAGCGGGGGCCAAACAAGAGACCCAGTACTTC
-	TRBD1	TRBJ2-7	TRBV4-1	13	CASSQGDSHEQYF	TGCGCCAGCAGCCAAGGGGACAGCCACGAGCAGTACTTC
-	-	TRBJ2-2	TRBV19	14	CASKVQKNTGELFF	TGTGCCAGTAAAGTACAGAAGAACACCGGGGAGCTGTTTTTT
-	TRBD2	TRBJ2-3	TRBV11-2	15	CASSLGSGALNGQYF	TGTGCCAGCAGCTTAGGTAGCGGGGCTCTCAATGGGCAGTATTTT
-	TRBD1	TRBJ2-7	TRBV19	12	CASRNRGYEQYF	TGTGCCAGTAGAAACAGGGGATACGAGCAGTACTTC
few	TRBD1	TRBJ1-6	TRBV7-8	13	CASSFDRGSPLHF	TGTGCCAGCAGCTTTGACAGGGGTTCACCCCTCCACTTT
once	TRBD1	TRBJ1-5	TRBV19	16	CASSMGTGYSNQPQHF	TGTGCCAGTAGTATGGGGACAGGCTATAGCAATCAGCCCCAGCATTTT
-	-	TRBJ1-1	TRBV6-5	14	CASRSRWTVTEAFF	TGTGCCAGCAGATCGAGATGGACAGTCACTGAAGCTTTCTTT
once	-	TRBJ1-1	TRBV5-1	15	CASSVTGLAAAEAFF	TGCGCCAGCAGCGTTACAGGGCTAGCTGCCGCCGAAGCTTTCTTT
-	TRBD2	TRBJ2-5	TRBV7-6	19	CASSLVGTEGAGEQETQYF	TGTGCCAGCAGCTTAGTAGGGACCGAAGGGGCGGGGGAGCAAGAGACCCAGTACTTC
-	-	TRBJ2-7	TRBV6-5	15	CASSYSNPGSYEQYF	TGTGCCAGCAGTTACTCGAACCCGGGCTCCTACGAGCAGTACTTC
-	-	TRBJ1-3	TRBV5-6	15	CASSLELRSGNTIYF	TGTGCCAGCAGCTTGGAGCTACGCTCTGGAAACACCATATATTTT
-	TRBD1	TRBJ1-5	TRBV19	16	CASSNRDRGFSEPQHF	TGTGCCAGTAGTAACCGGGACAGGGGTTTTTCGGAGCCCCAGCATTTT
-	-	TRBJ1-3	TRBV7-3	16	CASSLNAGFAGNTIYF	TGTGCCAGCAGCTTAAATGCAGGCTTCGCTGGAAACACCATATATTTT
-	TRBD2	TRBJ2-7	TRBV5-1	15	CASSYSGGPSYEQYF	TGCGCCAGCAGCTACAGCGGGGGGCCCTCCTACGAGCAGTACTTC
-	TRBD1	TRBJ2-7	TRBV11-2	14	CASSARPGGYEQYF	TGTGCCAGCAGCGCCCGTCCAGGGGGCTACGAGCAGTACTTC
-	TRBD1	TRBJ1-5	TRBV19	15	CATRGQAFSNQPQHF	TGTGCCACTAGAGGACAGGCGTTTAGCAATCAGCCCCAGCATTTT
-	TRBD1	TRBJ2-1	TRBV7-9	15	CASSSTPTGANEQFF	TGTGCCAGCAGCTCAACCCCGACAGGGGCCAATGAGCAGTTCTTC
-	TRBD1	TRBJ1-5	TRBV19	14	CASNRQGVNQPQHF	TGTGCCAGTAATCGGCAGGGGGTGAATCAGCCCCAGCATTTT
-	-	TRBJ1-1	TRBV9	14	CASSVVGVNTEAFF	TGTGCCAGCAGCGTAGTAGGGGTGAACACTGAAGCTTTCTTT
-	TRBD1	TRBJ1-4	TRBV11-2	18	CASSLERQGYITNEKLFF	TGTGCCAGCAGCTTAGAGCGACAGGGATATATAACTAATGAAAAACTGTTTTTT
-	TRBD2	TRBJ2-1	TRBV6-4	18	CASSETSGGPPSYNEQFF	TGTGCCAGCAGCGAAACTAGCGGGGGGCCCCCCTCCTACAATGAGCAGTTCTTC
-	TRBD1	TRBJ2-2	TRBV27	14	CASSFKQGAGELFF	TGTGCCAGCAGTTTCAAACAGGGGGCCGGGGAGCTGTTTTTT
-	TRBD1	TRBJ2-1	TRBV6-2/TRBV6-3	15	CASSLQTGRGNEQFF	TGTGCCAGCAGCCTCCAGACAGGGAGAGGCAATGAGCAGTTCTTC
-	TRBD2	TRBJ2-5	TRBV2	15	CASRVAGGPSETQYF	TGTGCCAGCAGGGTAGCGGGGGGTCCGTCAGAGACCCAGTACTTC
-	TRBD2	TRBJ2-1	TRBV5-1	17	CASGRTSGGSVGNEQFF	TGCGCCAGCGGGAGGACTAGCGGGGGGTCTGTAGGGAATGAGCAGTTCTTC
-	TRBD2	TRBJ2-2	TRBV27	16	CASSLLGLAVTGELFF	TGTGCCAGCAGTTTATTGGGACTAGCGGTGACCGGGGAGCTGTTTTTT